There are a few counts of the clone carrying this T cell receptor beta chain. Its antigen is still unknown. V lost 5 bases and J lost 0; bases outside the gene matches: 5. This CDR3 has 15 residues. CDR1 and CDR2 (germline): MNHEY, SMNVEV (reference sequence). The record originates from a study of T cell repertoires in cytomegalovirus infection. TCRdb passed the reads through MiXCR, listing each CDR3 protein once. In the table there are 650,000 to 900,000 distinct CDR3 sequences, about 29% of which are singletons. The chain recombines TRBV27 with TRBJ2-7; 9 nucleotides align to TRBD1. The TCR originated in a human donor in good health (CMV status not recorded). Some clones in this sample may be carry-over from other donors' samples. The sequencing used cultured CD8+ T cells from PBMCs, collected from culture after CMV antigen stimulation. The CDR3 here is CASSRGQGSSYEQYV. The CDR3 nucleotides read TGTGCCAGCAGTAGAGGACAGGGGAGCTCCTACGAGCAGTACGTC.